This TCR beta chain was captured in a study of blood T cell repertoires in COVID-19 (TCRdb year 2020). Looking at the study overall: Samples covering the acute and convalescent phases of COVID-19 were provided by collaborators in the United States, Italy and Spain. The material from the prospective study consisted of cDNA or gDNA derived from T cells, B-cell-depleted T cells, or PBMCs. Deeply sampled blood TCRbeta repertoires from subjects exposed to, actively infected with, or recovered from COVID-19 were included in the dataset. A freely available public database, intended as a resource for researchers studying the immune response to SARS-CoV-2, is where the repertoires were released. Samples came from the ongoing ImmuneRACE study (first 160 participants) plus 1,254 subjects from 6 global collaborators. Sample metadata almost always included a de-identified subject ID, COVID-19 status, age in years and sex. Where available, HLA class I and class II types were obtained from metadata supplied by the sample provider rather than from assay-based typing.

TCRbeta CDR3 regions were amplified from genomic DNA by means of the immunoSEQ Assay, a bias-controlled multiplex PCR. The authors' pipeline ran thus. The number of nucleated cells in each sample was estimated from the amplification of reference gene primers within the assay. To quantify the absolute abundance of each unique TCRbeta CDR3 rearrangement, sequence reads were collapsed and filtered. Productive Simpson clonality was computed per sample as the square root of Simpson's diversity index over productive rearrangements. The source is immuneACCESS, and TCRdb retained only in-frame sequences with V and J called. Part of the clones is not carried over; for the studies checked, unresolved V genes explain less than half of this, and the remainder is unexplained. Clone size and the V and J calls come from that table; the DNA yielded D and trimming. This sample has approximately 49,000 clones in its table, and 68% of those were observed once. The ten largest clones take up around 10% of the sample.

On the study overall, not on this receptor specifically: The quantity of clinical and demographic metadata differed by source and by participant and was supplied without curation.

To note about this clone: Its antigen is currently not known. No base-level quality is on record; no much larger clone is a single base apart.

Its CDR3 holds 15 amino acids, cysteine through phenylalanine. Only the CDR3 region is kept as DNA, spanning 45 bases read in frame from base 1. The collaborating institutions used their own protocols to collect whole blood in K2EDTA tubes. Collaborator samples were shipped for TCRbeta analysis as frozen whole blood, isolated PBMCs, or DNA extracted from either sample type. The source is an older woman with acute or convalescent COVID-19. Material for sequencing was peripheral blood. Recombination joined TRBV21-1 with TRBJ2-2; the listed D gene, TRBD2, was not tested against the DNA. TRBV21-1 is designated a pseudogene. In nucleotides, the sequence is TGTGCCAGCAGCGCCGGACTAACAAGCACCGGGGAGCTGTTTTTT. This is translated as CASSAGLTSTGELFF.